This T cell receptor (beta chain) was recorded in a study of OX40 agonist ivuxolimab in advanced cancers. Background on the study: Across the patients, intravenous ivuxolimab was delivered every 2 weeks at 0.01 to 10 mg/kg. Melanoma, hepatocellular carcinoma, head and neck or renal cell cancer occurred in dose-escalation patients.

Regarding the study as a whole: The antigen specificity of the peripheral T cells (those that were expanded) was not determined.

Per germline, CDR1 MDHEN and CDR2 SYDVKM. There are 21 residues in the CDR3. Trimming removed 6 bases at V and 0 bases at J, with 32 bases between. A word on this clone: As yet, its antigen is unknown.

TCRdb keeps only in-frame clones here, not all; method: immunoSEQ multiplex PCR. The sample yields some 130,000 clones, approximately 94% seen once. At baseline, cycle 4 day 1, and cycle 7 day 1, blood was sampled. This rearrangement joins TRBV28 to TRBJ1-1; a weak D match, TRBD1 (5 bases). This sequence was found in an adult with an advanced solid tumor such as melanoma, head and neck, liver or kidney cancer. The material was CD4+ or CD8+ T cells sorted from blood, obtained in a trial of the OX40 agonist ivuxolimab. The CDR3 region is CASSYYWRPGPAATMNTEAFF. The DNA of the CDR3 is TGTGCCAGCAGCTACTATTGGAGACCGGGACCAGCGGCCACTATGAACACTGAAGCTTTCTTT.